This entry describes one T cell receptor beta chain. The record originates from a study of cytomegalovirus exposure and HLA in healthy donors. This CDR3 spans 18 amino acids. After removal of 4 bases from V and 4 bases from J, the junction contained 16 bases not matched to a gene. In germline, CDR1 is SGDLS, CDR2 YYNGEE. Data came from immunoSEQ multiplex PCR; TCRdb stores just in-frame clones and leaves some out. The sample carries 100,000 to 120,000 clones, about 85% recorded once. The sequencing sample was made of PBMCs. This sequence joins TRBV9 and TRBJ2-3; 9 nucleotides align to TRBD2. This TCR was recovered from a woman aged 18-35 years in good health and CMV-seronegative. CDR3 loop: CASSPPGVGAGGPDTQYF. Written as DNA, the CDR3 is TGTGCCAGCAGCCCGCCGGGTGTAGGGGCGGGGGGGCCAGATACGCAGTATTTT.